The clone carrying this T cell receptor (beta chain) was observed a single time. The record originates from a study of blood T cell repertoires in COVID-19. For the study at large: Samples taken during acute and convalescent COVID-19 were collected in the United States, Italy and Spain. T cells, B-cell-depleted T cells, or PBMCs provided the cDNA or gDNA that served as material.

In the authors' methods: From reference gene primer amplification, estimates of nucleated cell counts were derived. Sequencing used immunoSEQ multiplex PCR; TCRdb keeps in-frame clones, though not all of them. The DNA was the basis for D and trimming; V, J and clone size are from that table. The table records 150,000 or so clones, 75% to 90% of them present only once. CDR1 and CDR2 from the germline V gene are SGHNT and YYREEE (reference sequence). Trimming at V came to 7 bases and at J to 4 bases, leaving 4 bases not matched to a gene. The CDR3 is 13 residues long. The sample taken for sequencing was peripheral blood. The V gene is TRBV5-4, the J gene TRBJ2-7; 11 nucleotides align to TRBD2. This TCR came from a man aged 80 or over with acute or convalescent COVID-19. DNA of the CDR3: TGTGCCAGCCAGACTAGCGGGGTTTACGAGCAGTACTTC. Its protein is CASQTSGVYEQYF. Combining the CDR3 with reference TRBV5-4 and TRBJ2-7 gives the whole variable domain ETGVTQSPTHLIKTRGQQVTLRCSSQSGHNTVSWYQQALGQGPQFIFQYYREEENGRGNFPPRFSGLQFPNYSSELNVNALELDDSALYLCASQTSGVYEQYFGPGTRLTVT.